A selection of T cell receptor beta chains follows, all from one sample in a study of shared clonotypes between healthy human individuals. Produced via immunoSEQ multiplex PCR; TCRdb's table is partial and in-frame only. There are some 2.1 million clones in the sample; over 85% occur only once, and more than 0.95% lies in the top ten. The sequenced sample consisted of naive CD8+ T cells sorted from blood. The receptors shown here come from a man younger than 30 in good health. Both conserved end residues are part of each CDR3. A D gene is named only where the DNA matches it firmly. Clone size is shown for a subset of rows, as once, few, many or a class of expanded clone.

D gene: TRBD2
J gene: TRBJ2-3
CDR3 length: 13
V gene: TRBV30
clone size: .
CDR3 DNA: TGTGCCTGGAGTGTACCAGGGTCTAGCGGGGGCCATTTT
CDR3 protein: CAWSVPGSSGGHF

D gene: .
J gene: TRBJ2-7
CDR3 length: 14
V gene: TRBV6-5
clone size: .
CDR3 DNA: TGTGCCAGCAGTTTAATAGGGTCTGGTGGCGAGCAGTACTTC
CDR3 protein: CASSLIGSGGEQYF

D gene: TRBD2
J gene: TRBJ2-1
CDR3 length: 16
V gene: TRBV6-5
clone size: .
CDR3 DNA: TGTGCCAGCAGTTACTCGGGTAGCGGGGCCTACAATGAGCAGTTCTTC
CDR3 protein: CASSYSGSGAYNEQFF

D gene: .
J gene: TRBJ2-4
CDR3 length: 13
V gene: TRBV28
clone size: .
CDR3 DNA: TGTGCCACTGAAGACAGGGCCAAAAACATTCAGTACTTC
CDR3 protein: CATEDRAKNIQYF

D gene: .
J gene: TRBJ1-1
CDR3 length: 14
V gene: TRBV4-1
clone size: .
CDR3 DNA: TGCGCCAGCAGCCAAGATGGGGGTAGCACTGAAGCTTTCTTT
CDR3 protein: CASSQDGGSTEAFF

D gene: .
J gene: TRBJ2-7
CDR3 length: 13
V gene: TRBV7-2
clone size: .
CDR3 DNA: TGTGCCAGCAGCCTACAGCGATACTACGAGCAGTACTTC
CDR3 protein: CASSLQRYYEQYF

D gene: .
J gene: TRBJ2-7
CDR3 length: 13
V gene: TRBV9
clone size: .
CDR3 DNA: TGTGCCAGCAGCGTAGTGCAGGAGGGCGAGCAGTACTTC
CDR3 protein: CASSVVQEGEQYF

D gene: .
J gene: TRBJ2-2
CDR3 length: 13
V gene: TRBV5-6
clone size: .
CDR3 DNA: TGTGCCAGCAGCTTGATGGGTGCCGGGGAGCTGTTTTTT
CDR3 protein: CASSLMGAGELFF

D gene: TRBD1
J gene: TRBJ2-1
CDR3 length: 16
V gene: TRBV27
clone size: .
CDR3 DNA: TGTGCCAGCAACAGCCAGGGGGCGAGCTCCTACAATGAGCAGTTCTTC
CDR3 protein: CASNSQGASSYNEQFF

D gene: .
J gene: TRBJ1-1
CDR3 length: 13
V gene: TRBV5-6
clone size: .
CDR3 DNA: TGTGCCAGCAGCTTGGTTGGGTCCACTGAAGCTTTCTTT
CDR3 protein: CASSLVGSTEAFF

D gene: .
J gene: TRBJ2-7
CDR3 length: 13
V gene: TRBV29-1
clone size: .
CDR3 DNA: TGCAGCGTCGCCACAGGGAGTTCCTACGAGCAGTACTTC
CDR3 protein: CSVATGSSYEQYF

D gene: .
J gene: TRBJ1-1
CDR3 length: 13
V gene: TRBV2
clone size: .
CDR3 DNA: TGTGCCAGCAGACACGGGGAAGGCACTGAAGCTTTCTTT
CDR3 protein: CASRHGEGTEAFF

D gene: TRBD1
J gene: TRBJ1-2
CDR3 length: 13
V gene: TRBV6-6
clone size: .
CDR3 DNA: TGTGCCAGCAGTTACCGGACAGGGGATGGCTACACCTTC
CDR3 protein: CASSYRTGDGYTF

D gene: TRBD1
J gene: TRBJ1-6
CDR3 length: 14
V gene: TRBV6-4
clone size: .
CDR3 DNA: TGTGCCAGCAGTGAGACAGGGGATAATTCACCCCTCCACTTT
CDR3 protein: CASSETGDNSPLHF

D gene: TRBD2
J gene: TRBJ2-1
CDR3 length: 18
V gene: TRBV4-1
clone size: .
CDR3 DNA: TGCGCCAGCAGCCAAGATGAGTTTGGTAGCGGGAGGTACAATGAGCAGTTCTTC
CDR3 protein: CASSQDEFGSGRYNEQFF

D gene: .
J gene: TRBJ1-1
CDR3 length: 19
V gene: TRBV9
clone size: .
CDR3 DNA: TGTGCCAGCAGCGTAGACCCCTCCCTCGGGGGACAACCGAACACTGAAGCTTTCTTT
CDR3 protein: CASSVDPSLGGQPNTEAFF

D gene: TRBD2
J gene: TRBJ2-1
CDR3 length: 16
V gene: TRBV29-1
clone size: .
CDR3 DNA: TGCAGCCTCTCGGGGCTAGCGGGGGGAGATTGGAATGAGCAGTTCTTC
CDR3 protein: CSLSGLAGGDWNEQFF

D gene: .
J gene: TRBJ2-7
CDR3 length: 12
V gene: TRBV30
clone size: few
CDR3 DNA: TGTGCCTGGAGTAGGGGGGCGTACGAGCAGTACTTC
CDR3 protein: CAWSRGAYEQYF

D gene: TRBD1
J gene: TRBJ1-5
CDR3 length: 15
V gene: TRBV27
clone size: .
CDR3 DNA: TGTGCCAGCAGTGTCGGACAGGGTGGCAATCAGCCCCAGCATTTT
CDR3 protein: CASSVGQGGNQPQHF

D gene: .
J gene: TRBJ2-7
CDR3 length: 11
V gene: TRBV30
clone size: .
CDR3 DNA: TGTGCCTGGAGTGAACAAGAAGAGCAGTACTTC
CDR3 protein: CAWSEQEEQYF

D gene: TRBD1
J gene: TRBJ2-5
CDR3 length: 15
V gene: TRBV7-9
clone size: .
CDR3 DNA: TGTGCCAGCAGCCACTCCCAGGGGGCAGGGGAGACCCAGTACTTC
CDR3 protein: CASSHSQGAGETQYF

D gene: TRBD1
J gene: TRBJ2-1
CDR3 length: 17
V gene: TRBV7-2
clone size: .
CDR3 DNA: TGTGCCAGCAGCTACACCCATAGAGGGACAGTTTACAATGAGCAGTTCTTC
CDR3 protein: CASSYTHRGTVYNEQFF

D gene: TRBD1
J gene: TRBJ2-7
CDR3 length: 16
V gene: TRBV5-1
clone size: .
CDR3 DNA: TGCGCCAGCAGCTTGACCCCCGGGACAGGGACCTACGAGCAGTACTTC
CDR3 protein: CASSLTPGTGTYEQYF

D gene: TRBD1
J gene: TRBJ1-1
CDR3 length: 14
V gene: TRBV9
clone size: .
CDR3 DNA: TGTGCCAGCAGCGGCGGGACAGCGAACACTGAAGCTTTCTTT
CDR3 protein: CASSGGTANTEAFF

D gene: .
J gene: TRBJ1-1
CDR3 length: 15
V gene: TRBV29-1
clone size: .
CDR3 DNA: TGCAGCGTTGAAGATGGGGACTCCGGGGTCACTGAAGCTTTCTTT
CDR3 protein: CSVEDGDSGVTEAFF

D gene: TRBD1
J gene: TRBJ2-7
CDR3 length: 14
V gene: TRBV4-1
clone size: .
CDR3 DNA: TGCGCCAGCAGCCAATACCGGGACAGAGACGAGCAGTACTTC
CDR3 protein: CASSQYRDRDEQYF

D gene: .
J gene: TRBJ2-4
CDR3 length: 15
V gene: TRBV9
clone size: .
CDR3 DNA: TGTGCCAGCAGCGTAGGGGCAGGACCCAAAAACATTCAGTACTTC
CDR3 protein: CASSVGAGPKNIQYF

D gene: .
J gene: TRBJ2-3
CDR3 length: 13
V gene: TRBV11-1
clone size: .
CDR3 DNA: TGTGCCAGCAGCTCACCTAGCACAGATACGCAGTATTTT
CDR3 protein: CASSSPSTDTQYF

D gene: .
J gene: TRBJ1-1
CDR3 length: 17
V gene: TRBV21-1
clone size: .
CDR3 DNA: TGTGCCAGCAGCTACGGCCCCTCCGGGACAGAGAACACTGAAGCTTTCTTT
CDR3 protein: CASSYGPSGTENTEAFF

D gene: .
J gene: TRBJ2-3
CDR3 length: 13
V gene: TRBV19
clone size: .
CDR3 DNA: TGTGCCAGTAGTATAGCGGGGGTGGATACGCAGTATTTT
CDR3 protein: CASSIAGVDTQYF

D gene: .
J gene: TRBJ1-5
CDR3 length: 15
V gene: TRBV6-1
clone size: .
CDR3 DNA: TGTGCCAGCAGTGAACCTGTCAGTAGCAATCAGCCCCAGCATTTT
CDR3 protein: CASSEPVSSNQPQHF

D gene: .
J gene: TRBJ1-1
CDR3 length: 17
V gene: TRBV5-1
clone size: .
CDR3 DNA: TGCGCCAGCAGCCCCCCCCTCATGGGGCTCTCGAACACTGAAGCTTTCTTT
CDR3 protein: CASSPPLMGLSNTEAFF

D gene: .
J gene: TRBJ2-1
CDR3 length: 13
V gene: TRBV5-8
clone size: .
CDR3 DNA: TGTGCCAGCAGCTTGACACTGGCGAATGAGCAGTTCTTC
CDR3 protein: CASSLTLANEQFF

D gene: TRBD1
J gene: TRBJ2-2
CDR3 length: 14
V gene: TRBV28
clone size: .
CDR3 DNA: TGTGCCAGCAGCGGACAGGGGAACACCGGGGAGCTGTTTTTT
CDR3 protein: CASSGQGNTGELFF

D gene: .
J gene: TRBJ1-2
CDR3 length: 16
V gene: TRBV7-9
clone size: .
CDR3 DNA: TGTGCCAGCAGCTTACCTCTGATAGAAATGCGTTATGGCTACACCTTC
CDR3 protein: CASSLPLIEMRYGYTF

D gene: .
J gene: TRBJ2-5
CDR3 length: 15
V gene: TRBV27
clone size: .
CDR3 DNA: TGTGCCAGCAGCTCCCTCGCGGGCAGACAAGAGACCCAGTACTTC
CDR3 protein: CASSSLAGRQETQYF

D gene: .
J gene: TRBJ2-7
CDR3 length: 13
V gene: TRBV11-2
clone size: .
CDR3 DNA: TGTGCCAGCAGCCTCAGGGCTTCCTACGAGCAGTACTTC
CDR3 protein: CASSLRASYEQYF

D gene: .
J gene: TRBJ1-1
CDR3 length: 15
V gene: TRBV7-9
clone size: .
CDR3 DNA: TGTGCCAGCAGCCCATGGGAAGGGAGCAACACTGAAGCTTTCTTT
CDR3 protein: CASSPWEGSNTEAFF

D gene: .
J gene: TRBJ1-4
CDR3 length: 17
V gene: TRBV9
clone size: .
CDR3 DNA: TGTGCCAGCAGCGCCTCCCGGGGCTCAGGAATAAATGAAAAACTGTTTTTT
CDR3 protein: CASSASRGSGINEKLFF

D gene: TRBD1
J gene: TRBJ1-6
CDR3 length: 14
V gene: TRBV27
clone size: .
CDR3 DNA: TGTGCCAGCAGTGTGACAGGGGCTAATTCACCCCTCCACTTT
CDR3 protein: CASSVTGANSPLHF

D gene: TRBD2
J gene: TRBJ2-5
CDR3 length: 14
V gene: TRBV9
clone size: .
CDR3 DNA: TGTGCCAGCTCACTAGCGGGAAGGGAAGAGACCCAGTACTTC
CDR3 protein: CASSLAGREETQYF

D gene: .
J gene: TRBJ2-2
CDR3 length: 13
V gene: TRBV29-1
clone size: .
CDR3 DNA: TGCAGCGTGGGACCGCCGAACACCGGGGAGCTGTTTTTT
CDR3 protein: CSVGPPNTGELFF

D gene: .
J gene: TRBJ1-2
CDR3 length: 14
V gene: TRBV13
clone size: .
CDR3 DNA: TGTGCCAGCAGCTTAGCAGGGGCTAACTATGGCTACACCTTC
CDR3 protein: CASSLAGANYGYTF

D gene: .
J gene: TRBJ2-7
CDR3 length: 12
V gene: TRBV6-5
clone size: few
CDR3 DNA: TGTGCCAGCAGAACGGCCGGCTACGAGCAGTACTTC
CDR3 protein: CASRTAGYEQYF

D gene: .
J gene: TRBJ1-3
CDR3 length: 14
V gene: TRBV6-1
clone size: .
CDR3 DNA: TGTGCCAGCAGTGAGGATGATCTTCGAAACACCATATATTTT
CDR3 protein: CASSEDDLRNTIYF

D gene: .
J gene: TRBJ1-2
CDR3 length: 12
V gene: TRBV11-3
clone size: .
CDR3 DNA: TGTGCCAGCAGCTTGCCGGGACATGGCTACACCTTC
CDR3 protein: CASSLPGHGYTF

D gene: TRBD1
J gene: TRBJ1-2
CDR3 length: 13
V gene: TRBV14
clone size: .
CDR3 DNA: TGTGCCAGCAGCCAGGGACAGACCTATGGCTACACCTTC
CDR3 protein: CASSQGQTYGYTF

D gene: .
J gene: TRBJ2-7
CDR3 length: 14
V gene: TRBV9
clone size: .
CDR3 DNA: TGTGCCAGCAGCGGAGGGCCTCCCTCCTACGAGCAGTACTTC
CDR3 protein: CASSGGPPSYEQYF

D gene: TRBD2
J gene: TRBJ2-1
CDR3 length: 16
V gene: TRBV4-1
clone size: .
CDR3 DNA: TGCGCCAGCAGCTCTCGGACTAGCGGGAGGTGGGATGAGCAGTTCTTC
CDR3 protein: CASSSRTSGRWDEQFF

D gene: TRBD1
J gene: TRBJ2-7
CDR3 length: 18
V gene: TRBV5-6
clone size: .
CDR3 DNA: TGTGCCAGCAGCACAGGACAGGGCCTTCACTCGCTGAAGTACGAGCAGTACTTC
CDR3 protein: CASSTGQGLHSLKYEQYF

D gene: .
J gene: TRBJ2-4
CDR3 length: 15
V gene: TRBV19
clone size: once
CDR3 DNA: TGTGCCAGTAGTTTTCTCCCACTGGGCGAAAACATTCAGTACTTC
CDR3 protein: CASSFLPLGENIQYF

D gene: .
J gene: TRBJ1-6
CDR3 length: 17
V gene: TRBV5-5
clone size: once
CDR3 DNA: TGTGCCAGCAGCTCGCCCTTCGTGGACTCCTATAATTCACCCCTCCACTTT
CDR3 protein: CASSSPFVDSYNSPLHF

D gene: TRBD1
J gene: TRBJ1-2
CDR3 length: 14
V gene: TRBV27
clone size: .
CDR3 DNA: TGTGCCAGCAGTTTACTGACAGGGGGGCATGGCTACACCTTC
CDR3 protein: CASSLLTGGHGYTF

D gene: TRBD2
J gene: TRBJ2-7
CDR3 length: 14
V gene: TRBV11-2
clone size: .
CDR3 DNA: TGTGCCAGCAGCTTAGCGGGAGGAGGATACGAGCAGTACTTC
CDR3 protein: CASSLAGGGYEQYF

D gene: .
J gene: TRBJ2-2
CDR3 length: 13
V gene: TRBV29-1
clone size: .
CDR3 DNA: TGCAGCATAGGGACCGAAAACACCGGGGAGCTGTTTTTT
CDR3 protein: CSIGTENTGELFF